Ten or more counts support the clone carrying this TCR beta chain. Its antigen is not known. Axillary draining lymph nodes of breast cancer patients supplied the node samples. This record belongs to a study of breast tumors, draining lymph nodes, adjacent tissues. Using its own MiXCR run on the multiplex PCR reads, TCRdb lists one record per CDR3 protein. The sample has about 100,000 distinct CDR3 sequences; less than 25% are singletons. Notes on the study in general: Findings are consistent with lymph node origin and intratumoral expansion of most tumor T cells.

Germline CDR1 and CDR2: WSHSY and SAAADI. J lost 1 base, V lost 6 bases, and 2 bases had no gene match. The CDR3 length is 14 residues. What was sequenced was axillary lymph node tissue. The sequence came from a female donor with breast cancer. Some clones in this sample may be carry-over from other donors' samples. This chain joins TRBV10-2 and TRBJ2-5; TRBD2 matches 10 bases. The CDR3 reads CASRVAGGQETQYF. Here the CDR3 DNA reads TGCGCCAGCAGGGTAGCGGGGGGCCAAGAGACCCAGTACTTC.